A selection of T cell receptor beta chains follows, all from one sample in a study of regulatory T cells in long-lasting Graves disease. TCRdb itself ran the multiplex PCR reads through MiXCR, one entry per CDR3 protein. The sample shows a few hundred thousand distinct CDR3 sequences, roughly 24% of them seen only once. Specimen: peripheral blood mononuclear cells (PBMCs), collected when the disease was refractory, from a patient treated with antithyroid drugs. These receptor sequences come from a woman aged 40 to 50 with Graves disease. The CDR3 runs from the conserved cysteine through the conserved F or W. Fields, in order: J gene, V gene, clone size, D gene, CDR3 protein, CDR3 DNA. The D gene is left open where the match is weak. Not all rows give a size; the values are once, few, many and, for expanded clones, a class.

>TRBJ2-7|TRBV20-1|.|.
CSARPILPSSYEQYF
TGCAGTGCTCGCCCGATACTACCGAGCTCCTACGAGCAGTACTTC
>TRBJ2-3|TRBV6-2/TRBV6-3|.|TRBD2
CASSSLAGQYF
TGTGCCAGCAGTTCTCTAGCGGGACAGTATTTT
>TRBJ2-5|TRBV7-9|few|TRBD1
CASSPNRGLETQYF
TGTGCCAGCAGCCCGAACAGGGGGTTGGAGACCCAGTACTTC
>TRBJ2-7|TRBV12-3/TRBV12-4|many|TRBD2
CASRPYGTSSHEQYF
TGTGCCAGCAGGCCATACGGGACTAGCAGCCACGAGCAGTACTTC
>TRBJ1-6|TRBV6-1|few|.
CASRPGGSVSPLHF
TGTGCCAGCAGACCAGGAGGAAGCGTTTCACCCCTCCACTTT
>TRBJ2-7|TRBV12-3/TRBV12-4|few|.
CATKKDGTYEQYF
TGTGCCACTAAAAAAGACGGCACCTACGAGCAGTACTTC
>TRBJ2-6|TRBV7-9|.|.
CASSPGQGSGANVLTF
TGTGCCAGCAGCCCGGGCCAGGGCTCTGGGGCCAACGTCCTGACTTTC
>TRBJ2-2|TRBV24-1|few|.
CATSDPRSVPRELFF
TGTGCCACCAGTGACCCCAGATCGGTCCCCCGGGAGCTGTTTTTT
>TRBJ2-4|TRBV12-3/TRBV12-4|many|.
CASSLPRPGLGKNIQYF
TGTGCCAGCAGTTTACCGCGTCCGGGCTTGGGCAAAAACATTCAGTACTTC
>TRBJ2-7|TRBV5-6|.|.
CASSLVRAGSSYEQYF
TGTGCCAGCAGCTTGGTTCGGGCAGGGAGCTCCTACGAGCAGTACTTC
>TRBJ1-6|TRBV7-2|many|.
CASSLRQGPTPLHF
TGTGCCAGCAGCTTAAGGCAGGGACCGACACCCCTCCACTTT
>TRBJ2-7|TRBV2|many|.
CASSLTGHTYEQYF
TGTGCCAGCAGTCTTACGGGACATACCTACGAGCAGTACTTC
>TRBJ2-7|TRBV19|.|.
CASSIAGTSYEQYF
TGTGCCAGTAGTATCGCGGGAACCTCTTACGAGCAGTACTTC
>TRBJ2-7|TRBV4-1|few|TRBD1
CASSHFDRGHEQYF
TGCGCCAGCAGCCACTTTGACAGGGGACACGAGCAGTACTTC
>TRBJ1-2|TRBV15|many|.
CATSRAGGGYTF
TGTGCCACCAGCAGGGCAGGAGGTGGCTACACCTTC
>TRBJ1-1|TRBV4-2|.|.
CASSQEATEAFF
TGTGCCAGCAGCCAAGAAGCCACTGAAGCTTTCTTT
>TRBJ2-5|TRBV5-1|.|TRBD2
CASSLSGRIQETQYF
TGCGCCAGCAGCCTTAGCGGGAGGATTCAAGAGACCCAGTACTTC
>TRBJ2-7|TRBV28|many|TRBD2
CASSYLGGAYEQYF
TGTGCCAGCAGTTATTTGGGGGGGGCCTACGAGCAGTACTTC
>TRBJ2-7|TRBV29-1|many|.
CSVEEGWSYEQYF
TGCAGCGTTGAAGAAGGGTGGTCCTACGAGCAGTACTTC
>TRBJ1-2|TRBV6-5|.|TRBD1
CASSYRTGGFGLVFGYTF
TGTGCCAGCAGTTACAGGACAGGGGGATTTGGCCTTGTGTTTGGCTACACCTTC
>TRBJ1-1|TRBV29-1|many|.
CSVDTRTEAFF
TGCAGCGTTGATACTCGTACTGAAGCTTTCTTT
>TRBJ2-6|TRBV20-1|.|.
CSARDFRGAGANVLTF
TGCAGTGCTAGAGATTTCAGGGGAGCCGGGGCCAACGTCCTGACTTTC